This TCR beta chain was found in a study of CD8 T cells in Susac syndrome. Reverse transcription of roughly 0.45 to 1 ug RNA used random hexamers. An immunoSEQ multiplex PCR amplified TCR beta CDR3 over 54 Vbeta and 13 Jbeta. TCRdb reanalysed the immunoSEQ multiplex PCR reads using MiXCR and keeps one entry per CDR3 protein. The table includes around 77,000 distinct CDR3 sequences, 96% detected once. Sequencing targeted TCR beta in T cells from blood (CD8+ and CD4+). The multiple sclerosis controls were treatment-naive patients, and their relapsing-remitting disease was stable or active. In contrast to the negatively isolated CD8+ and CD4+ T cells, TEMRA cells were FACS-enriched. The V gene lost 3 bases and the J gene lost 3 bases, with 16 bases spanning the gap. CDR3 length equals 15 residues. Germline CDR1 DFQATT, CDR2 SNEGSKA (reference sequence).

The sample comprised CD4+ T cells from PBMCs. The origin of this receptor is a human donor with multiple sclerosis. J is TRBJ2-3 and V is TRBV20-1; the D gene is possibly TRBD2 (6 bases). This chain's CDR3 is CSASSPRGWTDTQYF. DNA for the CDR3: TGCAGTGCTAGTTCACCCCGGGGGTGGACAGATACGCAGTATTTT.